These T cell receptor beta chains were read from a single sample in a study of shared clonotypes between healthy human individuals. The protocol was immunoSEQ multiplex PCR, while the TCRdb copy is restricted to in-frame clones and leaves out a portion. This sample has about 690,000 clones, with roughly 87% found just once. Sequencing was done on a sample of memory CD8+ T cells from PBMCs. The receptors were sampled from a man between 18 and 35 years old in good health. Some clones in this sample may be carry-over from other donors' samples. CDR3s include the opening cysteine and the closing phenylalanine or tryptophan. Fields, in order: CDR3 protein, CDR3 DNA, V gene, D gene, clone size, J gene. A D gene is named only where the DNA matches it firmly. Some rows mark clone size as missing; the rest say once, few, many or name a class of expanded clone.

CASSTRPLSGRNTDTQYF TGTGCCAGCAGCACAAGGCCCCTTAGCGGGAGAAACACAGATACGCAGTATTTT TRBV7-3 TRBD2 - TRBJ2-3
CATPNQGPWEAFF TGTGCCACCCCGAATCAGGGGCCCTGGGAAGCTTTCTTT TRBV10-3 - few TRBJ1-1
CASRRTVPKTEAFF TGTGCCAGCAGACGGACAGTCCCGAAGACTGAAGCTTTCTTT TRBV5-5 - - TRBJ1-1
CASSKKGAGPFPSEQFF TGTGCCAGCAGCAAAAAGGGAGCGGGTCCCTTTCCCAGTGAGCAGTTCTTC TRBV21-1 - - TRBJ2-1
CASSLIFSGDTQYF TGTGCCAGCAGTTTAATCTTCAGCGGAGATACGCAGTATTTT TRBV27 - - TRBJ2-3
CASSQFVGQGASNTGELFF TGCGCCAGCAGCCAATTCGTCGGACAGGGGGCTTCGAACACCGGGGAGCTGTTTTTT TRBV4-3 TRBD1 - TRBJ2-2
CASSPPPWDRTYEQYF TGCGCCAGCAGCCCACCCCCCTGGGACAGAACCTACGAGCAGTACTTC TRBV4-1 TRBD1 - TRBJ2-7
CASSAFTGDLRGEQFF TGCGCCAGCAGCGCCTTTACGGGAGACCTCCGGGGTGAGCAGTTCTTC TRBV5-1 - - TRBJ2-1
CASSWVLDSNEKLFF TGTGCCAGCAGCTGGGTTCTGGACAGTAATGAAAAACTGTTTTTT TRBV7-9 - - TRBJ1-4
CASRGQGPYNEQFF TGTGCCAGCAGGGGACAGGGGCCATACAATGAGCAGTTCTTC TRBV5-4 TRBD1 - TRBJ2-1
CASSLLSNQPQHF TGTGCCAGCAGCTTACTCAGCAATCAGCCCCAGCATTTT TRBV5-8 - - TRBJ1-5
CASSSRIGAGNEQFF TGTGCCAGCAGCTCGAGGATTGGGGCGGGGAATGAGCAGTTCTTC TRBV27 - - TRBJ2-1
CASSLSSGRASYEQYF TGCGCCAGCAGCTTGTCGAGCGGGAGGGCCTCATACGAGCAGTACTTC TRBV5-1 TRBD2 - TRBJ2-7
CASSEGVRGDYEQYF TGTGCCAGCAGTGAAGGGGTCAGGGGGGACTACGAGCAGTACTTC TRBV6-1 - - TRBJ2-7